This T cell receptor (beta chain) was captured by sequencing in a study of cytomegalovirus exposure and HLA in healthy donors (dated 2017 in TCRdb). About the study as a whole: An earlier analysis of several hundred of the donors reported 276 Gb of sequence data and 90 million to 120 million unique TCR beta sequences obtained from 180 million or so T cells. The later analysis used no new phenotypic data to find candidate immune exposures, relying instead on TCR beta sequences and their occurrence across donors. An early release that covered fewer than 800 HLA-typed donors contained approximately 290 gigabases of sequencing data and 75 million to 100 million unique TCR sequences. In a later genetic analysis, genome-wide SNP genotypes for about 65% of the roughly 700 donors were used, and that subset was treated as a discovery cohort. All discovery cohort repertoires had been generated using a single sequencing platform. To decide whether each TCR beta V gene segment behaved as functional or pseudogenic, an earlier analysis of some 600 of the donors relied on high-throughput TCR beta sequencing. On average, 235,054 unique TCR beta nucleotide sequences were sequenced per donor among some 420 genotyped donors of the cohort, with roughly 18% of those sequences being non-productive. The aim of the study was to test whether cataloging public T cell receptors could identify signatures of past pathogen exposure. Along with the approximately 670-subject first cohort, a separate validation cohort of over a hundred different subjects was used. Of the approximately 400 genotyped donors, 81% were placed in the genetic ancestry cluster associated with self-reported Caucasian donors. Donor age, sex, ethnicity and CMV serostatus were compiled alongside the repertoire data. The number of donors typed differed by locus, with about 629-640 for A, B, C, DRB1 and DQB1, roughly 520 for DQA1, under 610 for DPA1, and around 460 for DPB1. Both class I and class II loci were covered by HLA typing, at four-digit resolution. High-throughput TCR immunosequencing, statistical association of individual TCRs with disease status, and machine learning were combined to predict cytomegalovirus infection status. Five DR-DQ haplotypes were handled as single units for association and clustering because linkage in the cohort was strong. To study patterns of TCR occurrence, a later analysis re-analyzed previously published TCR beta repertoires from 500 to 850 donors and added high-resolution HLA genotyping. Using immunosequencing, the study profiled T cell repertoires from fewer than 700 subjects and related those repertoires to cytomegalovirus serostatus. Study-level results and caveats: A further reported finding was that TCR beta sequences accurately predicted the HLA-A and HLA-B alleles for most subjects in the first cohort. In the study, 150 to 200 TCR beta chains were listed as associated with cytomegalovirus. V-gene and J-gene trimming of TCR beta chains was associated with a missense DCLRE1C variant in a later genetic analysis, and the association was replicated in an independent cohort. For the cohort, immune exposure information was limited to CMV serostatus. The earlier analysis of some 560 of the donors excluded fewer than 20 rarely observed V segments, including chromosome 9 orphons, because counts were too low. Most CMV-associated TCR beta chains appeared to be HLA-restricted in a later analysis, and the HLA associations seemed to be driven largely by CMV exposure. Cytomegalovirus status was reported to be diagnosed by the classifier with high specificity and sensitivity in both the original and validation cohorts. The cohort was sequenced for TCR beta chains only, and without alpha or paired-chain data the features that could be detected were limited. A cluster of highly shared sequence variants was judged likely to represent a technical artifact of the sequencing pipeline. Because HLA typing was unavailable for some donors at each locus, only the typed subset was used in association tests. When HLA alleles, especially DR and DQ, strongly co-occurred, TCR associations were difficult to assign to individual alleles. A later genetic analysis reported fewer N-insertions in productive TCRs among donors in an Asian-associated ancestry cluster than the roughly 650-donor mean. The authors suggested that the approach could potentially be extended to other disease states and immunological phenotypes. A later analysis found that HLA-associated TCR beta chains were more clonally expanded and had lower generation probabilities than equally common non-associated chains. Several of the top co-occurrence clusters appeared to be linked to parvovirus B19, influenza, CMV and Epstein-Barr virus, according to a later analysis. At a false discovery rate of 0.05, a later analysis linked around 15,000 TCR beta sequences to specific HLA alleles. Correlated functional status among segregating V segments might reflect linkage disequilibrium, but an unknown experimental factor could not be ruled out. Roughly uniform sequencing depth across donors was assumed in presence/absence analyses, although this assumption may not hold. While some public TCRs were present in many individuals, most TCR sequences turned up only very rarely across donors. In an earlier analysis of roughly 500 of the donors, most TCR beta V segments appeared in productive rearrangements about 90% or about 30% of the time, broadly matching IMGT annotations. A few of the identified cytomegalovirus-associated TCR beta chains were confirmed in vitro to be specific for cytomegalovirus antigens. In a later analysis, TCR association rates were found to vary across HLA loci, with the most associated TCRs seen for DRB1 alleles and the fewest for HLA-C alleles.

This clone was observed a handful of times. Its antigen is unknown. No much larger clone exists at a distance of one base, and base qualities are not known. Library generation was performed with the immunoSEQ multiplex PCR assay. A mixture of 60 forward primers for TCR Vbeta segments and 13 reverse primers for TCR Jbeta segments was used in the multiplex PCR. The CDR3 region of rearranged TCR beta genes was amplified from genomic DNA by a multiplex PCR assay. The Illumina HiSeq System was used to sequence the amplified TCR beta libraries as 87-base-pair reads. As for the authors' bioinformatics: Across the 670 or so repertoires, a later analysis counted tens of millions of unique TCR beta chains, around 11 million of which were shared by at least two donors. To remove PCR and sequencing errors, raw reads were error-corrected and collapsed into unique sequences using a nearest-neighbor algorithm that merged closely related sequences. To assign V, D and J gene segments, CDR3 sequences were aligned to IMGT reference sequences. For a sequence to be retained, at least a six-nucleotide match to both a V gene segment and a J gene segment was required. Rearrangements were classified as productive when the CDR3 lacked stop codons and remained in frame with V and J, and all other rearrangements were classified as non-productive. Following IMGT convention, CDR3 was defined as the stretch from the second conserved V-encoded cysteine up to the conserved J-encoded phenylalanine. In an earlier analysis of roughly 580 of the donors, sequences lacking an unambiguous match to a single V gene segment were excluded. In an earlier analysis of roughly 600 of the donors, a V segment was called functional when productive rearrangements were above 56.7%, and segregating when the standard deviation between donors exceeded 5%. To diagnose cytomegalovirus status from the catalog of TCR beta chain sequences, a statistical classification framework was built. In a later analysis, V and J genes were assigned by comparing TCR nucleotide sequences against IMGT/GENE-DB human TR gene sequences. In a later analysis, CDR3 sequences and most-parsimonious VDJ recombination scenarios were assigned using the TCRdist pipeline. In a later analysis, each TCR beta chain was defined by its CDR3 amino acid sequence together with its V-gene family, and reads lacking a unique V-gene family were excluded. To address suspected cross-contamination and a sequencing artifact, a later analysis removed several hundred highly shared, low-generation-probability nucleotide sequences. A later analysis calculated a clonal expansion index for each public chain from normalized within-repertoire ranks of inferred template counts. A later analysis computed generation probabilities with a VDJ recombination model fitted to out-of-frame rearrangements, and checked the results against IGoR. In a later analysis, hypergeometric tests were used to score TCR-TCR, TCR-HLA and TCR-CMV co-occurrence, with a repertoire-size bias correction applied to TCR pairs. To estimate false discovery rates, a later analysis permuted the HLA or CMV assignments 20 times. In a later analysis, co-occurring TCRs were grouped using DBSCAN, with TCRdist sequence similarity added in when clustering inside HLA-allele-positive subsets. For co-occurrence clustering, repertoires with fewer than 30,000 or more than 120,000 public chains were excluded, along with five repertoires with anomalous nucleotide sharing. The immuneACCESS repertoire file appears here via TCRdb, limited to in-frame rearrangements. These files lack a portion of the clones; in checked studies, under half of the deficit traces to unresolved V genes, and the cause of the others is not known. V, J and clone size are those of that table, while D and trimming were read from the DNA. For this sample the table gives about 130,000 clones, of which about 81% were detected only once. The ten largest clones capture approximately 1% of the sample.

The cohort consisted of 650 to 850 healthy bone marrow donors. At the time of sampling, every cohort member was nominally healthy, though immune exposures that went unrecorded were likely present. The donor tested CMV seronegative, placing the donor among the approximately 400 seronegative members of the cohort. A peripheral blood sample was provided by each donor, and peripheral blood mononuclear cells were used for TCR beta sequencing. Genomic DNA was extracted from the blood cell samples with the Qiagen DNeasy Blood Extraction Kit. The receptor comes from a woman in her thirties in good health and CMV-seronegative. Sequencing used PBMCs.

The bases are TGTGCCAGCAAGACAGGGGAGAATTCACCCCTCCACTTT. Translation gives CASKTGENSPLHF. Recombination linked TRBV6-1 to TRBJ1-6; TRBD1 matches 8 bases in the middle. The CDR3 measures 13 amino acids from cysteine to phenylalanine. The DNA shown is the 39-base CDR3, in frame from base 1. For CDR1 and CDR2, the germline V gene lists MNHNS and SASEGT. Compared with germline, V lacks 7 bases and J lacks 7 bases; bases without a gene match: 3.